This T cell receptor (beta chain) was sequenced in a study of T-cell memory formation after mild COVID-19. On the study more broadly: Among the donors, TCR clusters were largely specific to each donor.

The germline V gene has CDR1 LGHDT and CDR2 YNNKEL (reference sequence). V was clipped by 6 bases and J by 1 base, with 15 bases between them. This CDR3 spans 15 amino acids. TCRdb re-called the 5' RACE reads through MiXCR, storing one row per CDR3 protein. Here the sample spans roughly 200,000 distinct CDR3 sequences, roughly 17% being singletons. As for this clonotype: Its antigen is undetermined.

Findings and caveats of the study: Contracting CD4+ clones were located mainly in CM and EM, and CD8+ clones in EMRA. Confirmation of SARS-CoV-2 specificity was lacking for second-wave clones peaking day 37.

Sample: PBMCs or a T cell subset sorted from them (not recorded which). J is TRBJ1-1 and V is TRBV3-1; possible D gene TRBD1, 6 bases. This clonotype was obtained from an adult woman who had mild COVID-19 (a few samples of this study predate the infection). Cell type and time point are not known. The CDR3 loop is CASRIGGSRNTEAFF. DNA of the CDR3: TGTGCCAGCAGGATCGGGGGCAGCAGGAACACTGAAGCTTTCTTT.